The sequence of this T cell receptor (beta chain) was determined in a study of blood T cell repertoires in COVID-19. Here immunoSEQ multiplex PCR was the method, and the copy in TCRdb shows in-frame clones only, minus some. The repertoire holds 250,000 to 300,000 clones, with under 90% as singletons. V was shortened by 5 bases and J by 3 bases, with 13 bases between the two germline ends. CDR1 and CDR2 (germline): KGHDR, SFDVKD. The length of the CDR3 is 15 residues. Participants, about 18 to 100 years old, spanned around 26 US areas. Cohorts were based on clinical histories the participants reported.

The sequenced material came from PBMCs or T cells enriched from blood (not recorded which). The sequence derives from a woman in her sixties or seventies who had recovered from COVID-19. V and J are TRBV24-1 and TRBJ1-5; D is possibly TRBD1 (6 bases). CDR3 sequence reads: CATSAVGGANQPQHF. The CDR3 nucleotides are TGTGCCACCAGTGCCGTGGGGGGGGCCAATCAGCCCCAGCATTTT.